This is a list of T cell receptor beta chains from one sample in a study of T cell responses to AZD1222 COVID-19 vaccine. Profiling relied on immunoSEQ multiplex PCR, and the TCRdb table lists in-frame clones only, not all of them. The table has 80,000 to 90,000 clones, around nine tenths seen once. Here the sequenced sample was peripheral blood, taken on day 0 of MenACWY control vaccination. These receptors all come from an adult in good health. Both conserved end residues are part of each CDR3. A D gene is named only where the DNA matches it firmly. Where a row states a size, it is once, few, many or the class of an expanded clone; other rows omit it.

TRBV20-1	.	TRBJ2-7	.	TGCAGTGCTAGAGGGAAACGGGAGCAGTACTTC	CSARGKREQYF
TRBV5-1	few	TRBJ2-1	.	TGCGCCAGCAGCTTGGTCTTCCGGGAGAATGAGCAGTTCTTC	CASSLVFRENEQFF
TRBV6-5	.	TRBJ1-1	.	TGTGCCAGCAGTTACGTGGGAGGCGGCACTGAAGCTTTCTTT	CASSYVGGGTEAFF
TRBV27	.	TRBJ2-7	TRBD1	TGTGCCAGCAGTAGGGGACAGGGTCGGCACGAGCAGTACTTC	CASSRGQGRHEQYF
TRBV24-1	.	TRBJ2-1	.	TGTGCCACCAGTGATTCGCAGGGGATTTCCTACAATGAGCAGTTCTTC	CATSDSQGISYNEQFF
TRBV19	.	TRBJ2-3	TRBD1	TGTGCCAGTAGTTCCCGGGACAGGGGACGCACAGATACGCAGTATTTT	CASSSRDRGRTDTQYF
TRBV18	few	TRBJ2-7	.	TGTGCCAGCTCACCAAGCCCTATTACCTACGAGCAGTACTTC	CASSPSPITYEQYF
TRBV24-1	.	TRBJ1-1	TRBD1	TGTGCCACCAGTGACCAGACAGGGCCCGGGGCTGAAGCTTTCTTT	CATSDQTGPGAEAFF
TRBV6-5	.	TRBJ1-6	TRBD1	TGTGCCAGCAGAGTGACAGGGGTGGATTCACCCCTCCACTTT	CASRVTGVDSPLHF
TRBV29-1	.	TRBJ2-2	.	TGCAGCGTTGAGCAGCGCCGCACCGGGGAGCTGTTTTTT	CSVEQRRTGELFF
TRBV24-1	.	TRBJ1-1	.	TGTGCCACCAGTGTTGGGGGTGCAGCTTTCTTT	CATSVGGAAFF
TRBV15	once	TRBJ2-2	.	TGTGCCACCAGCAGAGATCTCAGCCGGGAGCTGTTTTTT	CATSRDLSRELFF
TRBV6-5	.	TRBJ1-2	.	TGTGCCAGCAGTTACTCGAACGGTGATGGCTACACCTTC	CASSYSNGDGYTF
TRBV19	once	TRBJ2-7	TRBD2	TGTGCCAGTAGCCTTCGCCGACTAGCGGGAGCTCCCTCCTACGAGCAGTACTTC	CASSLRRLAGAPSYEQYF
TRBV5-1	once	TRBJ2-7	.	TGCGCCAGCAGCTTGGGAGGGTTTGAAGAGCAGTACTTC	CASSLGGFEEQYF
TRBV21-1	.	TRBJ1-1	.	TGTGCCAGCAGCATCCTGACAGGGGGCTTGGGGACTGAAGCTTTCTTT	CASSILTGGLGTEAFF
TRBV7-9	once	TRBJ1-3	.	TGTGCCAGCAGCTCGACAGGCGACTCTGGAAACACCATATATTTT	CASSSTGDSGNTIYF
TRBV7-8	.	TRBJ2-2	.	TGTGCCAGCAGCCCCAGGGCCGGGGAGCTGTTTTTT	CASSPRAGELFF